The TCR beta chain under discussion was sequenced for a study of blood T cell repertoires in COVID-19. Study summary: From the United States, Italy and Spain came samples of acute and convalescent COVID-19.

Source study methods: It was from reference gene primer amplification that nucleated cell counts were estimated. Generated by immunoSEQ multiplex PCR, the TCRdb table keeps only in-frame clones and is missing some. Clone size and the V and J calls come from that table; the DNA yielded D and trimming. Of 140,000 to 150,000 clones listed, roughly 90% are singletons. A few counts support this clone. Participant ages covered roughly 18 to 89 years across 25 or so US areas. Allocation to cohorts depended on clinical history reported by the participants. The germline gives CDR1 MNHEY, CDR2 SMNVEV (reference sequence). The CDR3 contains 14 residues. Trimming removed 5 bases from V and 3 bases from J, with 13 bases in between.

The chain combines TRBV27 with TRBJ1-1; no definite D call. The material sequenced was PBMCs or T cells enriched from blood (not recorded which). This TCR was recovered from a woman younger than 45 with acute COVID-19. CDR3 sequence: CASSTEDGDTEAFF. The CDR3 DNA follows: TGTGCCAGCAGTACGGAGGACGGAGACACTGAAGCTTTCTTT.